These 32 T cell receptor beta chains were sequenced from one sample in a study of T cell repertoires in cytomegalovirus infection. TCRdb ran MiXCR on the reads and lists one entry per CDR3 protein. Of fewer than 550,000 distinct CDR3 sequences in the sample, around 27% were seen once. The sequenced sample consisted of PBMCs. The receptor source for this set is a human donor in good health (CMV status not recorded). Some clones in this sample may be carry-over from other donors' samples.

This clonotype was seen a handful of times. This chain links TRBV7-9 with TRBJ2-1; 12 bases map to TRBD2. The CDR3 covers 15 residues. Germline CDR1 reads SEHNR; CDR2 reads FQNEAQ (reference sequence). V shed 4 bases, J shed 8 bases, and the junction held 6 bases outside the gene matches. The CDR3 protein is CASSSRTSGTHEQFF. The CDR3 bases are TGTGCCAGCAGCTCTCGGACTAGCGGGACCCATGAGCAGTTCTTC.

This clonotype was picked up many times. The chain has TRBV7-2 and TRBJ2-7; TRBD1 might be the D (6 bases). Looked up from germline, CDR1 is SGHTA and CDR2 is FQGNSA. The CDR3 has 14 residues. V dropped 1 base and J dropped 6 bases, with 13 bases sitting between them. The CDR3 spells CASSLGSGVGEQYF. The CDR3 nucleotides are TGTGCCAGCAGCTTAGGTTCAGGGGTAGGCGAGCAGTACTTC. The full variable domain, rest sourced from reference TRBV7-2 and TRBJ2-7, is GAGVSQSPSNKVTEKGKDVELRCDPISGHTALYWYRQSLGQGLEFLIYFQGNSAPDKSGLPSDRFSAERTGGSVSTLTIQRTQQEDSAVYLCASSLGSGVGEQYFGPGTRLTVT.

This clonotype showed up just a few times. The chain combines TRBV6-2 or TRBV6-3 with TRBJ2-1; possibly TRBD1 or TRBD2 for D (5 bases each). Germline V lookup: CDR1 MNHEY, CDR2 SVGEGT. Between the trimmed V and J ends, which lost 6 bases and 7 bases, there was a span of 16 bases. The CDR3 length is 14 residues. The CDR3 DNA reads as TGTGCCAGCAGAGATCCGGGACCTGGAAATGAGCAGTTCTTC. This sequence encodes CASRDPGPGNEQFF.

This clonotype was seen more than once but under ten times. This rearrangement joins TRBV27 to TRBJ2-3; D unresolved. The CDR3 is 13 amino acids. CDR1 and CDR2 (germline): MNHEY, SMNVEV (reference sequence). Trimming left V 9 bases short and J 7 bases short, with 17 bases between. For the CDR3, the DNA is TGTGCCAGTCAGTCCCAAGGACCGTATACGCAGTATTTT. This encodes CASQSQGPYTQYF.

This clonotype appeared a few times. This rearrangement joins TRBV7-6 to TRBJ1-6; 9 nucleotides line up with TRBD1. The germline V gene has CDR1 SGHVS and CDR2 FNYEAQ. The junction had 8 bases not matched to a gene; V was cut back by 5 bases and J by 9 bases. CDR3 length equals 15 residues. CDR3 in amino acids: CASSLVQGASSPLHF. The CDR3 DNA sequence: TGTGCCAGCAGCCTCGTACAGGGGGCCTCTTCACCCCTCCACTTT.

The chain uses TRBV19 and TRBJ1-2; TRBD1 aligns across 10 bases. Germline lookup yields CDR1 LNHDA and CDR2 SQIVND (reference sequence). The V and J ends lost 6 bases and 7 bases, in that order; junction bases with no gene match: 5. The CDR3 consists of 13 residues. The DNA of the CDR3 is TGTGCCAGTAGCCAGGGACAGGGGTCTGGCTACACCTTC. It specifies CASSQGQGSGYTF.

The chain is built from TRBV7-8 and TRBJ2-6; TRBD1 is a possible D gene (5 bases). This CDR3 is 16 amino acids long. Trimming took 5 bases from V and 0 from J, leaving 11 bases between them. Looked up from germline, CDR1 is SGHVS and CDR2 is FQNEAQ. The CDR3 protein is CASSPLDSSGANVLTF. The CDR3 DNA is TGTGCCAGCAGCCCCCTCGACAGCTCTGGGGCCAACGTCCTGACTTTC.

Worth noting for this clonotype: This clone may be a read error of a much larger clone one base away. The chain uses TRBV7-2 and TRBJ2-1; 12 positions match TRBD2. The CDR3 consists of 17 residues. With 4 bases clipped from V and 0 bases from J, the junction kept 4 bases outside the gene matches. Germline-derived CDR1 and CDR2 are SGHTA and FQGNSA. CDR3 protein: CASSSTSGSGSYNEQFF. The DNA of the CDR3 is TGTGCCAGCAGCTCGACTAGCGGGAGCGGCTCCTACAATGAGCAGTTCTTC.

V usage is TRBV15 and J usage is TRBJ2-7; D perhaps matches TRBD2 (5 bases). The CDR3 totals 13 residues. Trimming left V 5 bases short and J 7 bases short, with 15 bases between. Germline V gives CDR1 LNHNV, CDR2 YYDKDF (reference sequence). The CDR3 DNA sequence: TGTGCCACCAGCTCACGGGCCCCGGGGGAGCAGTACTTC. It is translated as CATSSRAPGEQYF.

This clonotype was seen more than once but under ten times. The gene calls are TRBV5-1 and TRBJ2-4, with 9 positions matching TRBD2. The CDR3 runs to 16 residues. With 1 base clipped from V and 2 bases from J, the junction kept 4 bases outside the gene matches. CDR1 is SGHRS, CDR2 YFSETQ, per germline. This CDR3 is CASSLLAGGTKNIQYF. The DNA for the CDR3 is TGCGCCAGCAGCTTGTTGGCGGGAGGGACCAAAAACATTCAGTACTTC.

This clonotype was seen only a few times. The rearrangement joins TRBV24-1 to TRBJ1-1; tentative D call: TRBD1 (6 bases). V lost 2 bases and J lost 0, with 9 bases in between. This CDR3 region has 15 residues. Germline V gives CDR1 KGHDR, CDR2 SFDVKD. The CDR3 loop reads CATSDSRGLNTEAFF. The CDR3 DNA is TGTGCCACCAGTGATTCCCGGGGGCTGAACACTGAAGCTTTCTTT.

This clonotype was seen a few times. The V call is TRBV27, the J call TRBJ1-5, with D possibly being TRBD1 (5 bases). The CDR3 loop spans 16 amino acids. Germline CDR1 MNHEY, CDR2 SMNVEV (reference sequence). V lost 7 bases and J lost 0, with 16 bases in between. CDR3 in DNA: TGTGCCAGCACGGGGACGGCTAGTTATAGCAATCAGCCCCAGCATTTT. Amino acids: CASTGTASYSNQPQHF.

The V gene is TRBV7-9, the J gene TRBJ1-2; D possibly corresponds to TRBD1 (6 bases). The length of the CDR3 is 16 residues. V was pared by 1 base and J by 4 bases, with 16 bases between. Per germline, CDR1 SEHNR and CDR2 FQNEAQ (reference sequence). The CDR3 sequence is CASSLGVGAPGYGYTF. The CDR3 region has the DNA TGTGCCAGCAGCTTAGGTGTGGGGGCGCCTGGCTATGGCTACACCTTC.

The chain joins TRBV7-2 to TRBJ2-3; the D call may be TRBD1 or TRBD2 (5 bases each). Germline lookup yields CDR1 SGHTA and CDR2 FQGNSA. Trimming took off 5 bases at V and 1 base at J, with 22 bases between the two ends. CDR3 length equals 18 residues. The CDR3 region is CASSPQGSSGIGTDTQYF. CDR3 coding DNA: TGTGCCAGCAGCCCCCAGGGTAGCAGCGGAATCGGCACAGATACGCAGTATTTT. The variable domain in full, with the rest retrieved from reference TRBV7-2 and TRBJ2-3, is GAGVSQSPSNKVTEKGKDVELRCDPISGHTALYWYRQSLGQGLEFLIYFQGNSAPDKSGLPSDRFSAERTGGSVSTLTIQRTQQEDSAVYLCASSPQGSSGIGTDTQYFGPGTRLTVL.

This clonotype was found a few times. CDR3 in amino acids: CASSDPPNTEAFF. DNA of the CDR3: TGTGCCAGCAGCGACCCACCGAACACTGAAGCTTTCTTT. This chain connects TRBV12-3 or TRBV12-4 to TRBJ1-1, with D uncertain. Trimming removed 6 bases from V and 1 base from J, with 9 bases in between. This CDR3 spans 13 amino acids.

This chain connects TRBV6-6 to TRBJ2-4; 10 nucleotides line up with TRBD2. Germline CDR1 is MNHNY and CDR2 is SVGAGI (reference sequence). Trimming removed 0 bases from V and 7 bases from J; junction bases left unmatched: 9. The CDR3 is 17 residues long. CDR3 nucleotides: TGTGCCAGCAGTTACTCCCAGCGGGAGGGAATTACGAACATTCAGTACTTC. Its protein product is CASSYSQREGITNIQYF.

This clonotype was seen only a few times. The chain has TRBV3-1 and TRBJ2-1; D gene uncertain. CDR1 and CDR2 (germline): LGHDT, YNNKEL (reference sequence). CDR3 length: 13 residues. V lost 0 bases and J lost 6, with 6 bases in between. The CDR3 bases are TGTGCCAGCAGCCAAGATGGTCCCAATGAGCAGTTCTTC. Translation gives CASSQDGPNEQFF.

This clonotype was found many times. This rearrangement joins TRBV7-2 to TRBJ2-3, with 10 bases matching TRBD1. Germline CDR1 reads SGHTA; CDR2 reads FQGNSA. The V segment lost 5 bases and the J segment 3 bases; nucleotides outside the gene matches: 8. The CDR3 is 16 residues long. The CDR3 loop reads CASSSLRDRGTDTQYF. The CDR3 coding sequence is TGTGCCAGCAGCAGCCTCCGGGACAGGGGAACAGATACGCAGTATTTT.

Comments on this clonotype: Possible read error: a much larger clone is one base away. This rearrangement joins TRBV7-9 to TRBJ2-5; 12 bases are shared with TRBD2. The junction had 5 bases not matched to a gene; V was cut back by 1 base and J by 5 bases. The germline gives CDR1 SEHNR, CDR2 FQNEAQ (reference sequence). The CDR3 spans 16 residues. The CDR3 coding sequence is TGTGCCAGCAGCTTAGTACTAGCGGGAGGTATGGAGACCCAGTACTTC. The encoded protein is CASSLVLAGGMETQYF.

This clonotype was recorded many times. CDR3 in amino acids: CASSLGFRLNTEAFF. In nucleotides, the CDR3 is TGTGCCAGCAGCTTAGGGTTCCGGCTGAACACTGAAGCTTTCTTT. V usage is TRBV7-2 and J usage is TRBJ1-1; the D is unclear. CDR3 length equals 15 residues. Deletions cut 1 base from V and 0 bases from J, with 9 bases between. Looked up from germline, CDR1 is SGHTA and CDR2 is FQGNSA.

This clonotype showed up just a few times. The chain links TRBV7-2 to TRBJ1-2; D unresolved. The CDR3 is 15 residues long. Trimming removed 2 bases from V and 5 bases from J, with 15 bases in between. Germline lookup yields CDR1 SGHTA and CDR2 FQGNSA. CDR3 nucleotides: TGTGCCAGCAGCTTAAGCCCGGCACCCCAATATGGCTACACCTTC. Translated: CASSLSPAPQYGYTF.

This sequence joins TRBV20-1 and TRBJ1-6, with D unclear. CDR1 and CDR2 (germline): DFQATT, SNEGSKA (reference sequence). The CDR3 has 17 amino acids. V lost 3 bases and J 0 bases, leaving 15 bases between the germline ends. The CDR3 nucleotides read TGCAGTGCTAGGGTCAACCCCATACGCTCCTATAATTCACCCCTCCACTTT. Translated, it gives CSARVNPIRSYNSPLHF.

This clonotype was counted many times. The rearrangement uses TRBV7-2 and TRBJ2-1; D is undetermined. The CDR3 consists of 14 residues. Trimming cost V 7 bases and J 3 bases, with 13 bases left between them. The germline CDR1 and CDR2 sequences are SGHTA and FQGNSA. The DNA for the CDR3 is TGTGCCAGCACCCCGGATGGGTTCTACAATGAGCAGTTCTTC. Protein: CASTPDGFYNEQFF.

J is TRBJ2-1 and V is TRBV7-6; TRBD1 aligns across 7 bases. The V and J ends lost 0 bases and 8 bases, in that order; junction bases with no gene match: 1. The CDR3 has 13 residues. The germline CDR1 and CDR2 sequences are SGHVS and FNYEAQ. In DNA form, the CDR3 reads TGTGCCAGCAGCTTAGCGACAGGGTATGAGCAGTTCTTC. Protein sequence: CASSLATGYEQFF.

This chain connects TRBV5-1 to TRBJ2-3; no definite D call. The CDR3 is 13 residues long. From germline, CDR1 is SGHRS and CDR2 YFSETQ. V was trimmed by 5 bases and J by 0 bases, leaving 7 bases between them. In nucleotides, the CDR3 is TGCGCCAGCAGAACGAGTAGCACAGATACGCAGTATTTT. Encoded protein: CASRTSSTDTQYF. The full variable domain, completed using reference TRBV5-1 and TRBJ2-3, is KAGVTQTPRYLIKTRGQQVTLSCSPISGHRSVSWYQQTPGQGLQFLFEYFSETQRNKGNFPGRFSGRQFSNSRSEMNVSTLELGDSALYLCASRTSSTDTQYFGPGTRLTVL.

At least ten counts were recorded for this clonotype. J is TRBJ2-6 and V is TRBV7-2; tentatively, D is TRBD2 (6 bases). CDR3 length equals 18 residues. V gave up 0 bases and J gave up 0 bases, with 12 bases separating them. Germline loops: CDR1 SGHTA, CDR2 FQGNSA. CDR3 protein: CASSLAGGFDSGANVLTF. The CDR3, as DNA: TGTGCCAGCAGCTTAGCGGGAGGCTTTGACTCTGGGGCCAACGTCCTGACTTTC.

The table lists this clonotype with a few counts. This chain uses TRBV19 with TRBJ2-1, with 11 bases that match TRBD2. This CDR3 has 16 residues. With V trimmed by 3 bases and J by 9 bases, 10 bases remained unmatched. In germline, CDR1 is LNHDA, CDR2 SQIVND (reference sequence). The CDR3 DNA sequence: TGTGCCAGTAGTATGGTGACTAGCGGGAAGGTCGGTGAGCAGTTCTTC. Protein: CASSMVTSGKVGEQFF. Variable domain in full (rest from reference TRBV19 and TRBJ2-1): DGGITQSPKYLFRKEGQNVTLSCEQNLNHDAMYWYRQDPGQGLRLIYYSQIVNDFQKGDIAEGYSVSREKKESFPLTVTSAQKNPTAFYLCASSMVTSGKVGEQFFGPGTRLTVL.

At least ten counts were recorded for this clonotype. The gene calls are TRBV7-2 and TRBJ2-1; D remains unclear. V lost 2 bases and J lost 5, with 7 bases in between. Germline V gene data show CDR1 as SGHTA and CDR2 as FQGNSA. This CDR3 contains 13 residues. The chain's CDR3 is CASSLYPNNEQFF. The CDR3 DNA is TGTGCCAGCAGCTTATACCCAAACAATGAGCAGTTCTTC.

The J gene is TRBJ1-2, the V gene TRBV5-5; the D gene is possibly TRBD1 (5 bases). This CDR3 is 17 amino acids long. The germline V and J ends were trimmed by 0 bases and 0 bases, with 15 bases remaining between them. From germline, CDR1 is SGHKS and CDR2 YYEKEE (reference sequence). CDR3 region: CASSLVGQGNANYGYTF. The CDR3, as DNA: TGTGCCAGCAGCTTGGTGGGGCAAGGGAACGCTAACTATGGCTACACCTTC.

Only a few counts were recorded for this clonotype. This chain's CDR3 is CASSSSPRANVLTF. CDR3 coding DNA: TGTGCCAGCAGTTCGTCCCCGCGGGCCAACGTCCTGACTTTC. V and J are TRBV28 and TRBJ2-6; D is uncertain. Trimming cost V 4 bases and J 5 bases, with 9 bases left between them. The germline CDR1 and CDR2 sequences are MDHEN and SYDVKM. The CDR3 runs to 14 residues.

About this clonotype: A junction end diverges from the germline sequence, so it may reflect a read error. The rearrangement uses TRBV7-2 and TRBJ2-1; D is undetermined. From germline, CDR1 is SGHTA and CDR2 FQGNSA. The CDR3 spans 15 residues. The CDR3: CASSLEPSSYNEQIF. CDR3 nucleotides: TGTGCCAGCAGCTTAGAACCATCCTCCTACAATGAGCAGATCTTC.

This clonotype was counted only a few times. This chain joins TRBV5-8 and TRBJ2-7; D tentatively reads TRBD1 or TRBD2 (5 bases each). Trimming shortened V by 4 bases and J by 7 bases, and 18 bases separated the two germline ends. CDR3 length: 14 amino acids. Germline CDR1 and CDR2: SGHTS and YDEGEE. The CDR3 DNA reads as TGTGCCAGCAGCCCTGGGACGTCGATCTTGGAGCAGTACTTC. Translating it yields CASSPGTSILEQYF.